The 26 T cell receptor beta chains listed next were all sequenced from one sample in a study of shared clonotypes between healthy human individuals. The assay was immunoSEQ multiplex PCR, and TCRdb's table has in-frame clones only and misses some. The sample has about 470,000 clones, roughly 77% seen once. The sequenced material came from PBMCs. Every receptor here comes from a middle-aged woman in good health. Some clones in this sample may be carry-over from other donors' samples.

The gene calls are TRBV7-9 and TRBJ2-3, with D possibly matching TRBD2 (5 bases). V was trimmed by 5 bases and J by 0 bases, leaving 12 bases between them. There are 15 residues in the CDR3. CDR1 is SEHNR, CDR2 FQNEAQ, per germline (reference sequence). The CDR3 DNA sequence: TGTGCCAGCAGCATTAAGAGGACTAGCACAGATACGCAGTATTTT. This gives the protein CASSIKRTSTDTQYF.

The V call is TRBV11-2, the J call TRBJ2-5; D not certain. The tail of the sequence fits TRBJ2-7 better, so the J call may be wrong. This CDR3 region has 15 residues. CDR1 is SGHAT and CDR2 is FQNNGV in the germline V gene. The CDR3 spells CASSLVPSSSYEQYF. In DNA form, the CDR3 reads TGTGCCAGCAGCTTAGTCCCGTCCAGCTCCTACGAGCAGTACTTC.

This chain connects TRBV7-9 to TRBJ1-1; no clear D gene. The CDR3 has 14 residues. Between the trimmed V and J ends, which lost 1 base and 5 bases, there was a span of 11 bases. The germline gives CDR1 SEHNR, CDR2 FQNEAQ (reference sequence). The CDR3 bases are TGTGCCAGCAGCTTAGAGGGTGAATGGACTGAAGCTTTCTTT. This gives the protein CASSLEGEWTEAFF.

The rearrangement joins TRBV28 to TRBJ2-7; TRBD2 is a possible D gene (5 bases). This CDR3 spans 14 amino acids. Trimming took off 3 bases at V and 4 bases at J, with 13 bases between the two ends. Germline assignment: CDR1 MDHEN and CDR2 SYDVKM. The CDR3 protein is CASSFNLATYEQYF. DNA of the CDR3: TGTGCCAGCAGTTTTAACCTAGCTACTTACGAGCAGTACTTC.

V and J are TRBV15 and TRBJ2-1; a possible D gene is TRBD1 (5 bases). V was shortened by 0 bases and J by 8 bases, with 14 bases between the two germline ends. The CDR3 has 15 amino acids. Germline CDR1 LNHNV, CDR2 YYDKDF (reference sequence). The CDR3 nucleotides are TGTGCCACCAGCAGAGATTTGCAGGGATGGGATGAGCAGTTCTTC. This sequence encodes CATSRDLQGWDEQFF.

CDR3 sequence reads: CASSTLAGLNEQFF. CDR3 coding DNA: TGTGCCAGTAGTACCCTAGCGGGCCTCAATGAGCAGTTCTTC. The chain has TRBV19 and TRBJ2-1, with TRBD2 matching over 8 bases. This CDR3 has 14 residues. Unmatched junction bases numbered 5, after V lost 4 bases and J lost 6 bases. In germline, CDR1 is LNHDA, CDR2 SQIVND (reference sequence). Full variable domain (rest looked up from reference TRBV19 and TRBJ2-1): DGGITQSPKYLFRKEGQNVTLSCEQNLNHDAMYWYRQDPGQGLRLIYYSQIVNDFQKGDIAEGYSVSREKKESFPLTVTSAQKNPTAFYLCASSTLAGLNEQFFGPGTRLTVL.

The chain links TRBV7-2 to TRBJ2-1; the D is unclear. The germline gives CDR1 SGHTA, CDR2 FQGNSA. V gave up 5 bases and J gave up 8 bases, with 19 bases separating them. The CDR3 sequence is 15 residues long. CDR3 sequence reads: CASSPDAPLRDEQFF. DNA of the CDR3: TGTGCCAGCAGCCCAGATGCGCCCCTTAGAGATGAGCAGTTCTTC.

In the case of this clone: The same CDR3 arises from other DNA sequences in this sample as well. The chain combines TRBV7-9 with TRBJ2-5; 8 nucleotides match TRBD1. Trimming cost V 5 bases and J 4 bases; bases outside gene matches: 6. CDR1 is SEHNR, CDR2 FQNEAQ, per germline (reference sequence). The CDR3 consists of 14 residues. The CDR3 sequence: CASSRTGLGETQYF. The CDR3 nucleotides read TGTGCCAGCAGCCGGACAGGGTTGGGAGAGACCCAGTACTTC.

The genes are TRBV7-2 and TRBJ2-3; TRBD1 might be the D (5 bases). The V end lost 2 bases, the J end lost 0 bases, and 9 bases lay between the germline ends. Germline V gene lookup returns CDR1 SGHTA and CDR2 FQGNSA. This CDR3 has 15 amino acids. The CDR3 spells CASSLWAGSTDTQYF. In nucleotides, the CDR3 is TGTGCCAGCAGCTTATGGGCAGGGAGCACAGATACGCAGTATTTT.

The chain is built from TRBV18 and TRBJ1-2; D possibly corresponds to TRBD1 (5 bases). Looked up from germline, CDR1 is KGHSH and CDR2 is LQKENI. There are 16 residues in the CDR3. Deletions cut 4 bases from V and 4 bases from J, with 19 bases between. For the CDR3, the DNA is TGTGCCAGCTCACAAGAGACAGTCCCAAAATTCTATGGCTACACCTTC. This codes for CASSQETVPKFYGYTF.

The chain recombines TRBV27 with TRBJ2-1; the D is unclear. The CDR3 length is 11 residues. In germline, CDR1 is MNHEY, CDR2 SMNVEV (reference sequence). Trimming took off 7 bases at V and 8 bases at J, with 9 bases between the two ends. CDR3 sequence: CASTSRYEQFF. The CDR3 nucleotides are TGTGCCAGCACCTCCCGGTATGAGCAGTTCTTC.

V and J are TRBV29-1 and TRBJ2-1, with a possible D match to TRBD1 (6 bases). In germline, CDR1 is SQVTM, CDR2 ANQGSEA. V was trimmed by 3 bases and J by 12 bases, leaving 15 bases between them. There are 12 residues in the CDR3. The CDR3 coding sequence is TGCAGCGTTGATGTGGACAGAGGGGGGCAGTTCTTC. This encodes CSVDVDRGGQFF.

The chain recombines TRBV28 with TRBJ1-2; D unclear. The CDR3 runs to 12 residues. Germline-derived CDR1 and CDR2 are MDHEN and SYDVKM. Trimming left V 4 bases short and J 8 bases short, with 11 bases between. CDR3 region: CASSWSGGGYTF. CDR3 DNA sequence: TGTGCCAGCAGTTGGTCGGGAGGGGGCTACACCTTC.

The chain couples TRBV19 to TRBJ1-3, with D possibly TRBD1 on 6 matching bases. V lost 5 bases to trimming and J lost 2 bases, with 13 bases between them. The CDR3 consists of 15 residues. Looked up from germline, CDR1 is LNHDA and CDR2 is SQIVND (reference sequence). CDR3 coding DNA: TGTGCCAGTAGTCCTCAACAGGGTCCTGGAAACACCATATATTTT. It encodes CASSPQQGPGNTIYF. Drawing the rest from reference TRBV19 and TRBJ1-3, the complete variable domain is DGGITQSPKYLFRKEGQNVTLSCEQNLNHDAMYWYRQDPGQGLRLIYYSQIVNDFQKGDIAEGYSVSREKKESFPLTVTSAQKNPTAFYLCASSPQQGPGNTIYFGEGSWLTVV.

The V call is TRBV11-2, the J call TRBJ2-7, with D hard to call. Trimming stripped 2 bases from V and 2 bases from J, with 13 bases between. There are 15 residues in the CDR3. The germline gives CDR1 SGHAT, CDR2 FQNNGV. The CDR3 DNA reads TGTGCCAGCAGCTTATCTTCGAACACAGCCTACGAGCAGTACTTC. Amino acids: CASSLSSNTAYEQYF. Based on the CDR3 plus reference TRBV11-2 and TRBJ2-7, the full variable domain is EAGVAQSPRYKIIEKRQSVAFWCNPISGHATLYWYQQILGQGPKLLIQFQNNGVVDDSQLPKDRFSAERLKGVDSTLKIQPAKLEDSAVYLCASSLSSNTAYEQYFGPGTRLTVT.

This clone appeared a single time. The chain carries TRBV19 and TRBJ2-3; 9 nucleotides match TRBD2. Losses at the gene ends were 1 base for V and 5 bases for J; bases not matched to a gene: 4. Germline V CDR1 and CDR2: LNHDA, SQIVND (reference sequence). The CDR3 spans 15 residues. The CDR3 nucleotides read TGTGCCAGTAGTATAGCCGCGGGAGGGCGAGATACGCAGTATTTT. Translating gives CASSIAAGGRDTQYF.

CDR3 loop: CASSKTGIEKLFF. CDR3 in DNA: TGTGCCAGCAGCAAGACAGGGATCGAAAAACTGTTTTTT. This rearrangement joins TRBV5-6 to TRBJ1-4; 7 positions match TRBD1. In germline, CDR1 is SGHDT, CDR2 YYEEEE. Trimming took 4 bases from V and 8 from J; bases not matched to a gene: 5. The CDR3 length is 13 residues.

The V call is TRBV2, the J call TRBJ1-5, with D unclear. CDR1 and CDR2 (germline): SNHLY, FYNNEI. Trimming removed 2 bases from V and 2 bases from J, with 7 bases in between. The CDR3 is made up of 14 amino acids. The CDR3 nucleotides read TGTGCCAGCAGTGAAACGGAGGGCAATCAGCCCCAGCATTTT. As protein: CASSETEGNQPQHF.

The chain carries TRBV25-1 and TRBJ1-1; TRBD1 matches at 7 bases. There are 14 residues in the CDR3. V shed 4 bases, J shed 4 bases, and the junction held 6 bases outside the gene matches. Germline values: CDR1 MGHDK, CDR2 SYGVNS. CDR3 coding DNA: TGTGCCAGCAGTGGGGCGACAGGGATCACTGAAGCTTTCTTT. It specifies CASSGATGITEAFF.

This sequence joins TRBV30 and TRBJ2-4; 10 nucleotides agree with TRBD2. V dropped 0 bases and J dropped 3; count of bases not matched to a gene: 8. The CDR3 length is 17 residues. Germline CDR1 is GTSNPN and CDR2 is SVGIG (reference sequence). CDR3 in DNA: TGTGCCTGGAGTGTAGGGTTAGCGGGAGGTGTCAAAAACATTCAGTACTTC. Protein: CAWSVGLAGGVKNIQYF.

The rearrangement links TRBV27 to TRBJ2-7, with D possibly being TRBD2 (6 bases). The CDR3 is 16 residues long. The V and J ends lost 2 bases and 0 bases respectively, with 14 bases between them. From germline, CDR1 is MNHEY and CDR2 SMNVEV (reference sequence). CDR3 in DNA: TGTGCCAGCAGTTTAGGGTCGGCGGGACTCTCCTACGAGCAGTACTTC. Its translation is CASSLGSAGLSYEQYF.

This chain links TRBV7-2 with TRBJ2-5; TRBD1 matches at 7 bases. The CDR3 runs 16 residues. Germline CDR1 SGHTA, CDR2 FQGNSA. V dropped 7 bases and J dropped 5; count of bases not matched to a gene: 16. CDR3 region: CASTRGLDIYSETQYF. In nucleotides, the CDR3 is TGTGCCAGCACGAGGGGGCTTGACATCTATTCGGAGACCCAGTACTTC.

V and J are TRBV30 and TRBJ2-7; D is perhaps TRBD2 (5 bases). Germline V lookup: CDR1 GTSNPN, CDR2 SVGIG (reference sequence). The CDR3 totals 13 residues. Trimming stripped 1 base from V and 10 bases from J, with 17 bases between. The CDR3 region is CAWSANAAGAQYF. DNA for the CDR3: TGTGCCTGGAGTGCTAACGCGGCGGGTGCTCAGTACTTC.

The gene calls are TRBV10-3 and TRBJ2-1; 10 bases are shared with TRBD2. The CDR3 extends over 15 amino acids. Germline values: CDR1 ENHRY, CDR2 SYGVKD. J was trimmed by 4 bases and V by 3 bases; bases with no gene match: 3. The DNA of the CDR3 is TGTGCCATCAGTGATAGCGGGAGGTTATACAATGAGCAGTTCTTC. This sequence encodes CAISDSGRLYNEQFF.

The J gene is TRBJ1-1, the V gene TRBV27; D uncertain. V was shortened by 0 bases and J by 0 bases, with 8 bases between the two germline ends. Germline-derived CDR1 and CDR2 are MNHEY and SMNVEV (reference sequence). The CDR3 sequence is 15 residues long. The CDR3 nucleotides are TGTGCCAGCAGTTTATCCACAGTGTTGAACACTGAAGCTTTCTTT. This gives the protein CASSLSTVLNTEAFF.

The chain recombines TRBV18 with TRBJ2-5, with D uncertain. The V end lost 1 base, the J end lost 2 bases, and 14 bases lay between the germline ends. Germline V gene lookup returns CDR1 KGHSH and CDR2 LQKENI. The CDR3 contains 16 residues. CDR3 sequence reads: CASSPLFNPTQETQYF. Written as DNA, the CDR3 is TGTGCCAGCTCACCACTGTTTAACCCCACGCAAGAGACCCAGTACTTC. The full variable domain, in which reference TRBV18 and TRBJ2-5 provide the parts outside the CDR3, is NAGVMQNPRHLVRRRGQEARLRCSPMKGHSHVYWYRQLPEEGLKFMVYLQKENIIDESGMPKERFSAEFPKEGPSILRIQQVVRGDSAAYFCASSPLFNPTQETQYFGPGTRLLVL.